This T cell receptor (beta chain) was sequenced for a study of beta chain features in type 1 diabetes (dated by TCRdb to 2016 to 2019). Background on the whole study: Mean age, gender distribution, total cell number and subset yield were not different between patients and healthy donors. The study compared the TCRB repertoires of sorted circulating CD4+ T cell subsets in recently diagnosed type 1 diabetes patients with those in matched healthy donors. Regulatory and stem cell-like memory subsets were isolated from only 8 patients and 8 healthy donors, whereas naive and central memory subsets came from all 28 donors. A total of about 100,000,000 sorted cells were examined across all samples, and RNA yield correlated strongly with the number of cells per subset. Overall results and qualifications from the work: Only small numbers of individuals were included in the HLA sub-analyses, which left unresolved whether HLA type had any influence on TCRB rearrangement. Because cDNA rather than genomic DNA was sequenced, highly expressing activated cells could have been over-represented, although no difference in activation and CD3 levels was found between groups. Naive, central memory and regulatory TCRB repertoires appeared more similar among patients than among healthy donors. In all four CD4+ subsets, TCRB CDR3 length was moderately but significantly shorter in type 1 diabetes patients. At VDJ recombination sites, patients with type 1 diabetes made fewer insertions and deleted more nucleotides, a pattern implying thymic rearrangement abnormalities. PCR might favor shorter templates, but patient and control samples were amplified and corrected together, so any skew would affect both groups equally.

This clone was counted between two and nine times. The antigen it recognizes is unknown. Base-call qualities are not available, and no considerably larger clone is one nucleotide away. All of the isolated RNA was reverse transcribed with the High Capacity cDNA Reverse Transcription Kit, so expressed TCRB transcripts were sequenced. Deep immunoSEQ sequencing was performed on naive, central memory and regulatory T cell samples, with an average of roughly 3.3 million total reads per sample. Sorted cells were lysed in RLT buffer, and RNA was extracted using DNase-treated RNeasy Micro or Mini kits according to cell number. Each cell subset was processed separately to prevent cross-contamination, with patient and healthy donor samples processed together. The immunoSEQ multiplex PCR was used to amplify TCRB sequences from cDNA, yielding 87-bp fragments that span the CDR3 region. Amplicons were sequenced on the Illumina HiSeq platform. In the paper's pipeline: PCR bias was computationally corrected using synthetic template baselines, reads within Hamming distance 2 were collapsed, and singletons that could not be merged were discarded. Reads were aligned against IMGT so that V, D and J genes, CDR3 length and insertions or deletions at six rearrangement sites could be assigned. Within each subset, clonotype counts were normalized to the number of sorted cells before true diversity and Gini coefficients were calculated with the tcR R package. Repertoire sharing was quantified using the overlap coefficient calculated on TCRB nucleotide sequences. TCRdb stores this immuneACCESS table with in-frame sequences only. Part of the clones is absent; in the studies checked, under half of the shortfall reflects unresolved V genes, and no reason is known for the rest. V, J and clone size are those of that table, while D and trimming were read from the DNA. In this sample the table shows hundreds of thousands of clones, around 8.5% of which occur a single time. The top ten clones comprise more than 0.8% of the sample.

The germline V gene supplies CDR1 SGHAT and CDR2 FQNNGV. Relative to germline, V is 0 bases shorter and J is 1 base shorter, with 12 bases between their ends. The CDR3, from cysteine to phenylalanine, totals 16 residues. Just CDR3 DNA is preserved here, 48 bases in frame from base 1. Each donor gave one peripheral blood draw, averaging around 0.11 L, which was collected into heparinised tubes. Naive, central memory, regulatory and stem cell-like memory CD4+ T cells were sorted on a BD FACSAria II using a panel including CD45RO, CCR7, CD25, CD127, CD95 and CD27. A purity above 95% was achieved for all sorted populations. PBMCs were isolated right away by Lymphoprep density gradient centrifugation and were stained directly, without culture. So that batch effects would be minimized, each experiment stained and sorted samples in pairs, pairing one healthy donor with one patient.

The origin of this receptor is a man aged 25-45 years with type 1 diabetes. Sequencing was performed on central memory CD4+ T cells from blood. This sequence uses TRBV11-2 and TRBJ2-5; the D gene is not confidently resolved. The CDR3 protein is CASSLDLAAAQETQYF. At the DNA level, the sequence is TGTGCCAGCAGCTTAGATTTGGCTGCCGCCCAAGAGACCCAGTACTTC.